This TCR beta chain was retrieved from a study of cytomegalovirus exposure and HLA in healthy donors. Germline V gene sequence: CDR1 KGHSH, CDR2 LQKENI. Trimming removed 1 base from V and 2 bases from J; junction bases left unmatched: 1. CDR3 length equals 15 residues. It was with 60 Vbeta and 13 Jbeta primers that the PCR ran. Profiled with immunoSEQ multiplex PCR; TCRdb holds only in-frame clones, not every one. The sample contains roughly 150,000 clones, roughly 88% of which appear only once. The chain is built from TRBV18 and TRBJ1-5, with TRBD1 identical over 8 bases. This TCR came from a woman aged 18-29 years in good health and CMV-seronegative. The sample consisted of PBMCs. The CDR3 loop is CASSPLQGGNQPQHF. The CDR3 DNA sequence: TGTGCCAGCTCACCACTACAGGGGGGCAATCAGCCCCAGCATTTT.